This TCR beta chain was captured in a study of human T cells and chemical hapten exposure. Whole-study results and caveats: Patch test score was positively correlated with the counts of TCRs that had expanded at PT1.

Time point noted: patch test 2, 6 weeks after DPC sensitization. The treatment is: therapeutic diphenylcyclopropenone sensitization with weekly scalp DPC. CDR3 length: 17 amino acids. V dropped 6 bases and J dropped 7; count of bases not matched to a gene: 17. TCRdb itself ran the RACE reads through MiXCR, one entry per CDR3 protein. The sample contains tens of thousands of distinct CDR3 sequences, less than 8% of which appear only once. This clonotype appeared a few times. What it binds is not known. The specimen was whole blood, collected in connection with sensitization to the hapten diphenylcyclopropenone (DPC). The receptor was isolated from a woman in her twenties or thirties with alopecia areata. Some clones in this sample may be carry-over from other donors' samples. This sequence joins TRBV12-3 or TRBV12-4 and TRBJ2-1; TRBD1 agrees at 8 bases. The CDR3 DNA follows: TGTGCCAGCAGGCTCCGGGACAGGATTCTTAAGGGGAATGAGCAGTTCTTC. It specifies CASRLRDRILKGNEQFF.